These 24 T cell receptor beta chains originate from one sample sequenced in a study of blood T cell repertoires in COVID-19. TCRdb's copy holds only in-frame clones and misses some; the assay was immunoSEQ multiplex PCR. The sample lists about 110,000 clones; about nine tenths were seen once. Sequencing input: peripheral blood. The receptors originated from a man over 45 with active or convalescent COVID-19.

This clone was counted a single time. V is TRBV3-1 (or the pseudogene TRBV3-2) and J is TRBJ1-1, with 10 bases identical to TRBD1. The length of the CDR3 is 15 residues. V was clipped by 5 bases and J by 4 bases; unmatched bases: 7. In germline, CDR1 is LGHDT, CDR2 YNNKEL (reference sequence). CDR3 in DNA: TGTGCCAGCAGCTACCGGGACAGGGGACCCACTGAAGCTTTCTTT. The encoded protein is CASSYRDRGPTEAFF.

The chain employs TRBV28 and TRBJ2-7; TRBD1 aligns across 7 bases. The CDR3 sequence is 11 residues long. Unmatched junction bases numbered 5, after V lost 11 bases and J lost 4 bases. Looked up from germline, CDR1 is MDHEN and CDR2 is SYDVKM. The CDR3: CAVGTVYEQYF. The CDR3 bases are TGTGCCGTAGGGACAGTTTACGAGCAGTACTTC.

V gene TRBV28 combines with J gene TRBJ1-1, with 10 positions matching TRBD1. J gave up 0 bases and V 1 base, and 11 bases lay outside the gene matches. The germline V gene has CDR1 MDHEN and CDR2 SYDVKM. CDR3 length equals 19 residues. The CDR3 DNA is TGTGCCAGCAGTTTATATGGGACAGGGGAGCCCCTCCTGAACACTGAAGCTTTCTTT. This encodes CASSLYGTGEPLLNTEAFF.

V is TRBV7-2 and J is TRBJ1-3; a possible D gene is TRBD1 (6 bases). Deletions cut 5 bases from V and 0 bases from J, with 17 bases between. The CDR3 runs 17 residues. Germline assignment: CDR1 SGHTA and CDR2 FQGNSA. CDR3 nucleotides: TGTGCCAGCAGCGATGAGGTACAGGGAACCTCTGGAAACACCATATATTTT. It is translated as CASSDEVQGTSGNTIYF.

The chain links TRBV6-4 to TRBJ2-3; D not certain. Trimming stripped 5 bases from V and 0 bases from J, with 6 bases between. CDR1 and CDR2 (germline): MRHNA, SNTAGT. The CDR3 sequence is 13 residues long. CDR3 in DNA: TGTGCCAGCAGTCAAACTAGCACAGATACGCAGTATTTT. Translated: CASSQTSTDTQYF.

The chain employs TRBV2 and TRBJ2-5; D gene unclear. The germline V gene has CDR1 SNHLY and CDR2 FYNNEI. V was clipped by 9 bases and J by 0 bases, with 2 bases between them. The CDR3 spans 10 residues. The CDR3, as DNA: TGTGCCAGTAACCAAGAGACCCAGTACTTC. It codes for CASNQETQYF.

The gene calls are TRBV15 and TRBJ1-2; the match to TRBD1 covers 7 bases. The trim removed 0 bases at V and 7 bases at J, leaving 11 bases unmatched. This CDR3 contains 16 residues. Germline CDR1 reads LNHNV; CDR2 reads YYDKDF (reference sequence). CDR3 in amino acids: CATSRDLGQGDTGYTF. The CDR3 DNA sequence: TGTGCCACCAGCAGAGATCTCGGGCAGGGGGATACTGGCTACACCTTC.

The rearrangement links TRBV11-3 to TRBJ1-2; D remains unclear. Trimming left V 1 base short and J 7 bases short, with 19 bases between. Per germline, CDR1 SGHNT and CDR2 YENEEA. The CDR3 is made up of 16 amino acids. The CDR3 bases are TGTGCCAGCAGCTTAGTACTCCGGGAGAGGGTTCGTGGCTACACCTTC. Amino acids: CASSLVLRERVRGYTF.

The genes are TRBV7-2 and TRBJ2-4, with 11 bases fitting TRBD2. This CDR3 has 15 amino acids. Germline values: CDR1 SGHTA, CDR2 FQGNSA. The junction had 7 bases not matched to a gene; V was cut back by 10 bases and J by 2 bases. Here the CDR3 reads CATTSGSLPKNIQYF. DNA for the CDR3: TGTGCCACAACTAGCGGGAGCTTACCCAAAAACATTCAGTACTTC.

V gene TRBV18 combines with J gene TRBJ1-1; D perhaps matches TRBD1 (5 bases). The CDR3 extends over 14 amino acids. Germline V gives CDR1 KGHSH, CDR2 LQKENI. V gave up 3 bases and J gave up 9 bases, with 17 bases separating them. The CDR3: CASSPVDRNGKAFF. Here the CDR3 DNA reads TGTGCCAGCTCACCTGTAGACAGAAACGGTAAAGCTTTCTTT.

This chain joins TRBV10-3 and TRBJ1-1, with a weak D call TRBD1 (6 bases). The V gene's germline CDR1 is ENHRY and CDR2 SYGVKD. The CDR3 is made up of 16 amino acids. Trimming removed 4 bases from V and 0 bases from J, with 15 bases in between. CDR3 bases: TGTGCCATCAGTGGTACAGAGGGGGGGATGAACACTGAAGCTTTCTTT. This gives the protein CAISGTEGGMNTEAFF.

The chain recombines TRBV7-2 with TRBJ1-1; 7 bases map to TRBD1. The J segment lost 4 bases and the V segment lost 3 bases, leaving 5 bases of the junction unmatched. Germline V lookup: CDR1 SGHTA, CDR2 FQGNSA. This CDR3 spans 14 amino acids. The CDR3 coding sequence is TGTGCCAGCAGCTTTAAGGGGGCAGTCACTGAAGCTTTCTTT. It translates to CASSFKGAVTEAFF.

J is TRBJ2-1 and V is TRBV28; D is possibly TRBD2 (6 bases). This CDR3 has 16 residues. Germline CDR1 and CDR2: MDHEN and SYDVKM. V was pared by 7 bases and J by 4 bases, with 20 bases between. CDR3 DNA: TGTGCCAGCAACGGAGGGTCACACGGGGTGTACAATGAGCAGTTCTTC. It is translated as CASNGGSHGVYNEQFF.

This sequence joins TRBV28 and TRBJ2-1, with 11 nucleotides matching TRBD2. CDR1 is MDHEN and CDR2 is SYDVKM in the germline V gene. Unmatched junction bases numbered 3, after V lost 6 bases and J lost 5 bases. The CDR3 extends over 14 amino acids. The CDR3 DNA is TGTGCCAGCAGCCGGACTAGCGGGCACAATGAGCAGTTCTTC. Translation gives CASSRTSGHNEQFF.

The DNA for the CDR3 is TGCGCCAGCAGCCAAGGGACAGGGGGGCACTATGGCTACACCTTC. Its translation: CASSQGTGGHYGYTF. J is TRBJ1-2 and V is TRBV5-1, with TRBD1 matching 11 bases. Looked up from germline, CDR1 is SGHRS and CDR2 is YFSETQ. Unmatched junction bases numbered 5, after V lost 4 bases and J lost 3 bases. CDR3 length equals 15 residues.

Only one count was recorded for this clone. The CDR3: CASSGTSGTREQFF. The CDR3 nucleotides read TGTGCCAGCAGCGGGACTAGCGGGACCCGCGAGCAGTTCTTC. The chain combines TRBV7-9 with TRBJ2-1; 13 bases are shared with TRBD2. Germline assignment: CDR1 SEHNR and CDR2 FQNEAQ (reference sequence). The length of the CDR3 is 14 residues. V was pared by 5 bases and J by 10 bases, with 5 bases of the junction left unmatched.

This CDR3 is CASSLVGSSYNEQFF. CDR3 bases: TGTGCCAGCAGCTTAGTCGGGAGCTCCTACAATGAGCAGTTCTTC. The chain recombines TRBV7-9 with TRBJ2-1, with D tentatively TRBD2 (6 bases). The germline V gene encodes CDR1 SEHNR and CDR2 FQNEAQ (reference sequence). V dropped 1 base and J dropped 0 bases, with 7 bases sitting between them. The CDR3 length is 15 residues.

The CDR3 sequence is CASSFPGGNTIYF. The DNA for the CDR3 is TGTGCCAGCAGTTTTCCCGGGGGAAACACCATATATTTT. The rearrangement joins TRBV12-3 or TRBV12-4 to TRBJ1-3; no clear D. CDR3 length: 13 residues. Trimming left V 3 bases short and J 4 bases short, with 7 bases between.

A few counts support this clone. The CDR3 nucleotides are TGTGCCAGCAGTTTCGGACAGATTCACACTGAAGCTTTCTTT. It translates to CASSFGQIHTEAFF. J is TRBJ1-1 and V is TRBV27; possibly TRBD1 for D (6 bases). The V and J ends lost 3 bases and 3 bases respectively, with 11 bases between them. This CDR3 spans 14 amino acids. Germline V gene data show CDR1 as MNHEY and CDR2 as SMNVEV (reference sequence).

V usage is TRBV6-5 and J usage is TRBJ1-6, with a possible D match to TRBD1 (5 bases). The CDR3 is made up of 14 amino acids. CDR1 and CDR2 from the germline V gene are MNHEY and SVGAGI. The ends were cut back, 4 bases at V and 14 bases at J, with 18 bases in the middle. Here the CDR3 DNA reads TGTGCCAGCAGTTCCCTCGGACAAAGAGGTACCCTCCACTTT. Its translation: CASSSLGQRGTLHF.

The chain carries TRBV5-5 and TRBJ2-1; 7 positions agree with TRBD2. J lost 9 bases, V lost 0 bases, and 18 bases had no gene match. CDR1 and CDR2 from the germline V gene are SGHKS and YYEKEE (reference sequence). This CDR3 is 18 amino acids long. CDR3 in amino acids: CASSLGLALSFGEFEQFF. CDR3 DNA: TGTGCCAGCAGCTTGGGACTAGCTTTGAGTTTTGGGGAGTTTGAGCAGTTCTTC.

This chain joins TRBV29-1 and TRBJ1-1, with TRBD1 matching 11 bases. V shed 1 base and J 4 bases; nucleotides not matched to a gene: 8. The CDR3 is 16 residues long. Germline CDR1 SQVTM, CDR2 ANQGSEA. The CDR3 sequence: CSVEGTGGTTSTEAFF. In nucleotides, the CDR3 is TGCAGCGTTGAAGGGACAGGGGGCACCACCTCCACTGAAGCTTTCTTT. Using reference TRBV29-1 and TRBJ1-1 for the parts outside the CDR3, the full variable domain is SAVISQKPSRDICQRGTSLTIQCQVDSQVTMMFWYRQQPGQSLTLIATANQGSEATYESGFVIDKFPISRPNLTFSTLTVSNMSPEDSSIYLCSVEGTGGTTSTEAFFGQGTRLTVV.

This chain uses TRBV10-3 with TRBJ2-1, with a weak D call TRBD2 (6 bases). The CDR3 contains 14 residues. Germline V lookup: CDR1 ENHRY, CDR2 SYGVKD. The V and J ends lost 4 bases and 10 bases respectively, with 17 bases between them. The CDR3 DNA sequence: TGTGCCATCAGTGGGGGAGGACTTGGAGGCGAGCAGTTCTTC. This codes for CAISGGGLGGEQFF.

The chain recombines TRBV24-1 with TRBJ1-1, with a weak D call TRBD1 (5 bases). The CDR3 is 13 amino acids. V lost 4 bases, J lost 7 bases, and 12 bases lay in between. Germline CDR1 KGHDR, CDR2 SFDVKD. The DNA for the CDR3 is TGTGCCACCAGTGAGGAGGGGACGGATGAAGCTTTCTTT. Translation gives CATSEEGTDEAFF.